Detailed here is one T cell receptor beta chain. The germline V gene has CDR1 KGHSH and CDR2 LQKENI. V gave up 0 bases and J gave up 2 bases; unmatched junction bases: 5. This CDR3 is 16 amino acids long. Per the study methods: Cell counts per sample came from amplifying reference gene primers. Profiling relied on immunoSEQ multiplex PCR, and the TCRdb table lists in-frame clones only, not all of them. The DNA gave D and trimming, while V, J and clone size come from that table. The profile shows around 200,000 clones, 65% to 80% of them singletons. This sample was included in a study of blood T cell repertoires in COVID-19. Study-level information: Researchers got acute and convalescent COVID-19 samples from the United States, Italy and Spain. T cells, B-cell-depleted T cells, or PBMCs supplied cDNA or gDNA.

The gene calls are TRBV18 and TRBJ2-7; 9 bases align to TRBD1. Sequences were obtained from peripheral blood. The origin of this receptor is a woman between 45 and 65 years old with acute or convalescent COVID-19. The CDR3 reads CASSPPGQGRPYEQYF. The DNA of the CDR3 is TGTGCCAGCTCACCACCCGGACAGGGGAGGCCCTACGAGCAGTACTTC.